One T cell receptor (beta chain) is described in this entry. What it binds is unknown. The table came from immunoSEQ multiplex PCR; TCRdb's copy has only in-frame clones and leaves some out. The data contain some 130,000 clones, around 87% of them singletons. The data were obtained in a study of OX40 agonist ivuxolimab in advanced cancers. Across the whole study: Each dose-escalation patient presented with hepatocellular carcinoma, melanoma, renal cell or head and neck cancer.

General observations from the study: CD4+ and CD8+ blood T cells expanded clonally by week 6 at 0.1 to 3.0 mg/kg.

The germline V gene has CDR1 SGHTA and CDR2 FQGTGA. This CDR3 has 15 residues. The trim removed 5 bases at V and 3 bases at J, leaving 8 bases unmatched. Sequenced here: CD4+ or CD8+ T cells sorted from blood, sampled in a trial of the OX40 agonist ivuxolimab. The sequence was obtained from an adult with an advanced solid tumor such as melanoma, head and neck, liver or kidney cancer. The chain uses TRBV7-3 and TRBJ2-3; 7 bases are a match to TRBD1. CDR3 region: CASSEQGRGTDTQYF. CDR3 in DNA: TGTGCCAGCAGCGAACAGGGGCGCGGGACAGATACGCAGTATTTT.